This passage covers 15 T cell receptor beta chains from one sample sequenced in a study of T cell responses to AZD1222 COVID-19 vaccine. Sequenced by immunoSEQ multiplex PCR; TCRdb stores in-frame clones only, minus some. Of about 73,000 clones in the sample, 89% were seen once. Sequencing was performed on peripheral blood, taken 28 days after the second AZD1222 dose. All receptors come from an adult who received the AZD1222 COVID-19 vaccine.

The chain joins TRBV24-1 to TRBJ1-1, with a weak D call TRBD1 (5 bases). CDR1 and CDR2 from the germline V gene are KGHDR and SFDVKD. V dropped 4 bases and J dropped 8 bases, with 16 bases sitting between them. This CDR3 comprises 14 residues. Here the CDR3 DNA reads TGTGCCACCAGTGAGGCAGGGCAGCATAAGGAAGCTTTCTTT. Translation gives CATSEAGQHKEAFF.

This clone showed up just once. The rearrangement links TRBV5-1 to TRBJ2-3, with D possibly being TRBD1 or TRBD2 (5 bases each). The CDR3 covers 15 residues. Germline-derived CDR1 and CDR2 are SGHRS and YFSETQ. V lost 0 bases and J lost 0, with 8 bases in between. This CDR3 reads CASSLGGGSTDTQYF. The CDR3 DNA is TGCGCCAGCAGCTTGGGTGGGGGTAGCACAGATACGCAGTATTTT.

CDR3 sequence: CASSRDHLQETQYF. The CDR3 nucleotides read TGTGCCAGCAGCCGGGACCATCTCCAAGAGACCCAGTACTTC. The chain employs TRBV7-2 and TRBJ2-5; possibly TRBD1 or TRBD2 for D (5 bases each). From germline, CDR1 is SGHTA and CDR2 FQGNSA. The ends were cut back, 5 bases at V and 1 base at J, with 11 bases in the middle. The CDR3 length is 14 residues.

J is TRBJ2-3 and V is TRBV6-1; D is ambiguous. The V end was cut by 0 bases, the J end by 5 bases, with 3 bases between. Germline V CDR1 and CDR2: MNHNS, SASEGT. The CDR3 has 12 amino acids. The CDR3 reads CASSEAGDTQYF. CDR3 bases: TGTGCCAGCAGTGAAGCGGGAGATACGCAGTATTTT.

The rearrangement links TRBV12-5 to TRBJ2-1, with a possible D match to TRBD2 (6 bases). This CDR3 contains 13 residues. V was trimmed by 0 bases and J by 9 bases, leaving 9 bases between them. The germline V gene encodes CDR1 LGHNT and CDR2 FRNRAP. In nucleotides, the CDR3 is TGTGCTAGTGGTTTGGTGGCTAGCGCTGAGCAGTTCTTC. Encoded protein: CASGLVASAEQFF.

V usage is TRBV9 and J usage is TRBJ1-3; D ambiguous. The CDR3 is made up of 14 amino acids. V shed 0 bases and J shed 3 bases, with 7 bases lying between them. Germline CDR1 SGDLS, CDR2 YYNGEE. This CDR3 is CASSVAAIGNTIYF. In DNA form, the CDR3 reads TGTGCCAGCAGCGTAGCGGCGATTGGAAACACCATATATTTT.

This rearrangement joins TRBV4-1 to TRBJ1-4; tentative D call: TRBD1 (6 bases). In germline, CDR1 is MGHRA, CDR2 YSYEKL. V dropped 1 base and J dropped 2 bases, with 8 bases sitting between them. CDR3 length: 15 amino acids. CDR3 nucleotide sequence: TGCGCCAGCAGCCAAGGTCAGGGGACTAATGAAAAACTGTTTTTT. Translating gives CASSQGQGTNEKLFF.

This chain connects TRBV5-1 to TRBJ1-2; TRBD1 aligns across 9 bases. The CDR3 runs 16 residues. Per the germline V gene, CDR1 is SGHRS and CDR2 is YFSETQ. The V and J ends lost 0 bases and 5 bases, in that order; junction bases with no gene match: 8. CDR3 amino acids: CASSLEGTGRSYGYTF. For the CDR3, the DNA is TGCGCCAGCAGCTTGGAGGGGACAGGGCGTAGTTATGGCTACACCTTC.

The J gene is TRBJ2-2, the V gene TRBV9; no reliable D call. Germline-derived CDR1 and CDR2 are SGDLS and YYNGEE. CDR3 length: 15 amino acids. The V end lost 0 bases, the J end lost 2 bases, and 8 bases lay between the germline ends. The DNA of the CDR3 is TGTGCCAGCAGCGTAGTTTCCAGTAACACCGGGGAGCTGTTTTTT. Its translation is CASSVVSSNTGELFF.

CDR3 DNA: TGTGCCAGCAGTGATAACACAATGGGGCAGTTCTTC. Translation: CASSDNTMGQFF. The rearrangement uses TRBV2 and TRBJ2-1; D is unclear. Germline loops: CDR1 SNHLY, CDR2 FYNNEI. This CDR3 region has 12 residues. V lost 3 bases, J lost 12 bases, and 12 bases lay in between.

The chain links TRBV5-4 to TRBJ1-1; the match to TRBD1 covers 9 bases. Germline CDR1 reads SGHNT; CDR2 reads YYREEE (reference sequence). The CDR3 totals 13 residues. V was pared by 6 bases and J by 2 bases, with 2 bases of the junction left unmatched. Written as DNA, the CDR3 is TGTGCCAGCAAGGGACAGGGTAACACTGAAGCTTTCTTT. The encoded protein is CASKGQGNTEAFF. The variable domain in full, completed from reference TRBV5-4 and TRBJ1-1, reads ETGVTQSPTHLIKTRGQQVTLRCSSQSGHNTVSWYQQALGQGPQFIFQYYREEENGRGNFPPRFSGLQFPNYSSELNVNALELDDSALYLCASKGQGNTEAFFGQGTRLTVV.

The chain carries TRBV30 and TRBJ1-3; D perhaps matches TRBD1 (6 bases). Trimming took off 0 bases at V and 2 bases at J, with 11 bases between the two ends. CDR1 is GTSNPN and CDR2 is SVGIG in the germline V gene (reference sequence). This CDR3 has 15 residues. CDR3 sequence reads: CAWSVQGGPGNTIYF. CDR3 in DNA: TGTGCCTGGAGTGTACAAGGGGGACCTGGAAACACCATATATTTT.

CDR3: CAGQRGPAGGTYEQYF. DNA for the CDR3: TGTGCCGGCCAGAGGGGCCCGGCTGGAGGGACCTACGAGCAGTACTTC. The V call is TRBV30, the J call TRBJ2-7, with D maybe TRBD2 (6 bases). CDR1 and CDR2 from the germline V gene are GTSNPN and SVGIG (reference sequence). The CDR3 has 16 amino acids. V gave up 8 bases and J gave up 2 bases, with 25 bases separating them.

In DNA, the CDR3 is TGTGCCAGCAGGATCCGGGACAGGGACGGCGAGCAGTACTTC. As protein: CASRIRDRDGEQYF. This chain uses TRBV28 with TRBJ2-7; 9 bases line up with TRBD1. The V and J ends lost 6 bases and 6 bases, in that order; junction bases with no gene match: 9. The CDR3 extends over 14 amino acids. CDR1 is MDHEN, CDR2 SYDVKM, per germline.

This rearrangement joins TRBV7-2 to TRBJ1-4, with 8 bases fitting TRBD1. CDR3 length equals 14 residues. Germline-derived CDR1 and CDR2 are SGHTA and FQGNSA. J lost 3 bases, V lost 6 bases, and 3 bases had no gene match. The CDR3 coding sequence is TGTGCCAGCAGACAGACAGGGGCTAATGAAAAACTGTTTTTT. It encodes CASRQTGANEKLFF. The full variable domain, its missing parts supplied by reference TRBV7-2 and TRBJ1-4, is GAGVSQSPSNKVTEKGKDVELRCDPISGHTALYWYRQSLGQGLEFLIYFQGNSAPDKSGLPSDRFSAERTGGSVSTLTIQRTQQEDSAVYLCASRQTGANEKLFFGSGTQLSVL.